Detailed here is one T cell receptor (beta chain). Original processing methods: Amplification of reference gene primers was used by the study to estimate nucleated cell counts. Profiling relied on immunoSEQ multiplex PCR, and the TCRdb table lists in-frame clones only, not all of them. That table gives V, J and clone size, and the DNA gave D and trimming. The data show fewer than 200,000 clones, 85% seen once. These data originate in a study of blood T cell repertoires in COVID-19. Study context: Donors in the United States, Italy and Spain gave samples during acute or convalescent COVID-19. T cells, B-cell-depleted T cells, or PBMCs provided the cDNA or gDNA that served as material.

Input material: peripheral blood. This clonotype originated in a human donor with acute or convalescent COVID-19. The donor label of this sample is uncertain.

The DNA of the CDR3 is TGTGCCAGCAGTTCCCTCGCCAGGGGGCGTGACACTGAAGCTTTCTTT. Protein: CASSSLARGRDTEAFF. This chain uses TRBV6-5 with TRBJ1-1; TRBD1 agrees at 8 bases. The germline V gene has CDR1 MNHEY and CDR2 SVGAGI. V lost 4 bases to trimming and J lost 3 bases; unmatched junction nucleotides: 10. The CDR3 covers 16 residues.